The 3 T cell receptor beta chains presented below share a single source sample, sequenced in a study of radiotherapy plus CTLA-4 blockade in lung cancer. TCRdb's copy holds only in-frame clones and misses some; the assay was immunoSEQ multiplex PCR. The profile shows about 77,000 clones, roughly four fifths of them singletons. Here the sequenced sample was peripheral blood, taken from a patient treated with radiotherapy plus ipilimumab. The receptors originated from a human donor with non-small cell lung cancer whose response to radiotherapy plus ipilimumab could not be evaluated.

The CDR3, as DNA: TGTGCCAGCAGCCCAAGAAGCGGGCTAGCGGGGCACCCCTACGAGCAGTACTTC. It is translated as CASSPRSGLAGHPYEQYF. V is TRBV14 and J is TRBJ2-7, with 9 bases identical to TRBD2. In germline, CDR1 is SGHDN, CDR2 FVKESK. V lost 4 bases and J lost 2; bases outside the gene matches: 15. CDR3 size: 18 residues.

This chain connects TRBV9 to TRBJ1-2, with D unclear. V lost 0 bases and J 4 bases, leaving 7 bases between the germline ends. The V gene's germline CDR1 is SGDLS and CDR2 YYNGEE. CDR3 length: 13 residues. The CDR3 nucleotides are TGTGCCAGCAGCGTAGGACCGGGCTATGGCTACACCTTC. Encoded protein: CASSVGPGYGYTF.

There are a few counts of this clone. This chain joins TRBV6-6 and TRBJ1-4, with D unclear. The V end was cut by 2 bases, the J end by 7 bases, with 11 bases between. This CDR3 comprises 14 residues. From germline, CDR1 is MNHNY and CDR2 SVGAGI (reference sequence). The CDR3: CASSYPSKFEKLFF. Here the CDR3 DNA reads TGTGCCAGCAGTTACCCGAGCAAATTTGAAAAACTGTTTTTT.